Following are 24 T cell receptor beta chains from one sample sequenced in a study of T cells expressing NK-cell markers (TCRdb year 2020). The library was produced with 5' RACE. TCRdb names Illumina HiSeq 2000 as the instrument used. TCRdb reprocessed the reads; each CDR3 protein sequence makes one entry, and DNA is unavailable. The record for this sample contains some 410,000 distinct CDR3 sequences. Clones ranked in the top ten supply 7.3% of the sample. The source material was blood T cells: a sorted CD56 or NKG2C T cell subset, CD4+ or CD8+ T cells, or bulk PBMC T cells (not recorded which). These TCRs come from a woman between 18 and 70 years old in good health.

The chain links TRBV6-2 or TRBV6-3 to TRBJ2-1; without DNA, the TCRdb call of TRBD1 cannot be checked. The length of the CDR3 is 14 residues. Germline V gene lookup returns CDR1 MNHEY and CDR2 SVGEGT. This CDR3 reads CASTQTGRVNEQFF.

This CDR3 reads CASSFYVEPYEQYF. The chain couples TRBV5-6 to TRBJ2-7. This CDR3 spans 14 amino acids. The germline V gene encodes CDR1 SGHDT and CDR2 YYEEEE.

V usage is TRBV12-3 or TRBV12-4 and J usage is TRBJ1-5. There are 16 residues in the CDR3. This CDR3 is CASLGGGTFGNQPQHF.

The CDR3: CASSLTGYTGELFF. This chain links TRBV12-3 or TRBV12-4 with TRBJ2-2; TCRdb reports TRBD1, a call that lacks DNA to check it against. The CDR3 is made up of 14 amino acids.

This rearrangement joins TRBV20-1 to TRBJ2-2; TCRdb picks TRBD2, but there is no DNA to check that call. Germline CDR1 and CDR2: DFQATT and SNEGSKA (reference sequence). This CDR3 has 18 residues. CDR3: CSARDLERGGWGTGELFF.

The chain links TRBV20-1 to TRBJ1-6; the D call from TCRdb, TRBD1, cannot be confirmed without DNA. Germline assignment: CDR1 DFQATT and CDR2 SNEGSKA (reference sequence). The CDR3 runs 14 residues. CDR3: CSARDWTLRSPLHF.

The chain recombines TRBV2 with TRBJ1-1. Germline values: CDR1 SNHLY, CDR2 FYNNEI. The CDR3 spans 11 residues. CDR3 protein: CANSVGTEAFF.

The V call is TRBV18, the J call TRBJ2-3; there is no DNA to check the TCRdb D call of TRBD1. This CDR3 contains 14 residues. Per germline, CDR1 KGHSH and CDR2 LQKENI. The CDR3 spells CASSPYRDENTQYF.

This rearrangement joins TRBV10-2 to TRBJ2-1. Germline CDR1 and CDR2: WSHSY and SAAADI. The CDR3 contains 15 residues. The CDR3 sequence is CASSDRGLPYNEQFF.

CDR3 protein: CASSFDGPYEQYF. This chain joins TRBV5-1 and TRBJ2-7. In germline, CDR1 is SGHRS, CDR2 YFSETQ. This CDR3 contains 13 residues.

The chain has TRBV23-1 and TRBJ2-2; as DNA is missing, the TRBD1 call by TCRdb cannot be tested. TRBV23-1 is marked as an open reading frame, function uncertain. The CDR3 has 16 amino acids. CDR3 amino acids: CASSQSRGQVTGELFF.

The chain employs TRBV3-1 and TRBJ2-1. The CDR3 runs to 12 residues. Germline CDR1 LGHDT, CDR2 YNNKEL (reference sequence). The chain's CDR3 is CASSLIRNEQFF.

CDR3 in amino acids: CASSLLAGGPHEQYF. The chain couples TRBV28 to TRBJ2-7; the D call from TCRdb, TRBD2, cannot be confirmed without DNA. The CDR3 extends over 15 amino acids. Germline loops: CDR1 MDHEN, CDR2 SYDVKM.

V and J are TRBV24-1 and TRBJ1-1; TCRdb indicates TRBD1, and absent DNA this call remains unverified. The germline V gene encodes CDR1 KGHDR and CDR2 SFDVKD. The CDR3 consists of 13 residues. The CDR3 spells CATSDLDRGEAFF.

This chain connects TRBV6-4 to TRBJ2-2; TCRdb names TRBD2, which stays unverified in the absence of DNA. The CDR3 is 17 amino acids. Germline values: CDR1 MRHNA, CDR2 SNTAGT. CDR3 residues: CASSDSTSGYDTGELFF.

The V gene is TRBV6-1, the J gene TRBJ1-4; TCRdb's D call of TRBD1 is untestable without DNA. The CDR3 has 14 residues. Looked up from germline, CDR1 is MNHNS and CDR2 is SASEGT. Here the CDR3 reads CASSGDRWGEKLFF.

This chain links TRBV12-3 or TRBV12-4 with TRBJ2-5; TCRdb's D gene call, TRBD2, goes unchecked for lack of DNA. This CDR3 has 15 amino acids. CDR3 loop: CASSPSRPQGETQYF.

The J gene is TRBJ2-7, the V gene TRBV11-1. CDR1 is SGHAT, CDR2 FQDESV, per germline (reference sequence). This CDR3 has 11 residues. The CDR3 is CASTQTTRQYF.

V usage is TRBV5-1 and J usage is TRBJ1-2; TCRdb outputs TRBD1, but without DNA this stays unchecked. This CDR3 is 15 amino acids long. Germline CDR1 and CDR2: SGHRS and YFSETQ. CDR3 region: CASSFSGQGPGGYTF.

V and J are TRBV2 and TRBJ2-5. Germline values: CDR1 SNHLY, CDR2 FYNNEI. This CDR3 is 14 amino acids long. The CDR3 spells CASSAKFTRETQYF.

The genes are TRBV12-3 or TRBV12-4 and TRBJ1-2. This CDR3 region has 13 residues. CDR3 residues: CASSRGDYYGYTF.

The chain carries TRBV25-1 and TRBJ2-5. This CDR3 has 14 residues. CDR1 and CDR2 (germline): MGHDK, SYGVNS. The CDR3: CASSGDGYQETQYF. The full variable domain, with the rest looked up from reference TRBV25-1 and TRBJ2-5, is EADIYQTPRYLVIGTGKKITLECSQTMGHDKMYWYQQDPGMELHLIHYSYGVNSTEKGDLSSESTVSRIRTEHFPLTLESARPSHTSQYLCASSGDGYQETQYFGPGTRLLVL.

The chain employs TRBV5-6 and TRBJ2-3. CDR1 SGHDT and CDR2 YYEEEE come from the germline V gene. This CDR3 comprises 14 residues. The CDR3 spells CASSSGPSTDTQYF.

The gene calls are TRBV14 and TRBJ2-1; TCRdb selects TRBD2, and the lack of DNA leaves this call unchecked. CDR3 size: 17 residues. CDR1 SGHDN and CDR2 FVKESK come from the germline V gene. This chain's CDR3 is CASSQFRSGGLYNEQFF.